This TCR beta chain originates from a study of type 1 and type 2 diabetes patients. Across the study: Donors were type 1 diabetes, type 2 diabetes, or nondiabetic controls. Points from the study as a whole: Some T1D-only expanded clones might appear in more T2D or control samples. Type 2 diabetes repertoires were more diverse than type 1 diabetes repertoires.

Concerning this clonotype itself: Its antigen is not identified.

Genomic DNA was the PCR template. A primer set of 30 forward and 13 reverse primers amplified the CDR3. One entry per CDR3 protein, called by TCRdb with MiXCR from the multiplex PCR reads. This sample has about 250,000 distinct CDR3 sequences; approximately 45% occur once, and the top ten carry approximately 14%. CDR1 and CDR2 (germline): SGHAT, FQNNGV. The CDR3 is 14 amino acids. V lost 3 bases, J lost 9 bases, and 12 bases lay in between. The sequencing input was peripheral blood mononuclear cells (PBMCs). This clonotype was sampled from a man aged 18 to 35 with type 2 diabetes. The chain uses TRBV11-2 and TRBJ1-6; D is ambiguous. DNA for the CDR3: TGTGCCAGCAGCTTTAATCTCGGGGTTTCACCCCTCCACTTT. Protein: CASSFNLGVSPLHF. Filled out from reference TRBV11-2 and TRBJ1-6, the complete variable domain reads EAGVAQSPRYKIIEKRQSVAFWCNPISGHATLYWYQQILGQGPKLLIQFQNNGVVDDSQLPKDRFSAERLKGVDSTLKIQPAKLEDSAVYLCASSFNLGVSPLHFGNGTRLTVT.